This TCR beta chain derives from a study of PD-1 blockade in mismatch repair-deficient tumors. The CDR3 contains 15 residues. The V gene's germline CDR1 is KGHSH and CDR2 LQKENI. The V end lost 3 bases, the J end lost 5 bases, and 13 bases lay between the germline ends. Produced via immunoSEQ multiplex PCR; TCRdb's table is partial and in-frame only. Here the sample spans around 100,000 clones, 82% being singletons. The chain carries TRBV18 and TRBJ1-4, with D hard to call. The sequencing used peripheral blood, collected roughly eight months after starting pembrolizumab. This clonotype was sampled from an adult with mismatch repair-deficient cancer. The CDR3, as DNA: TGTGCCAGCTCACCGGAGGCGCAGGAGAATGAAAAACTGTTTTTT. It is translated as CASSPEAQENEKLFF.